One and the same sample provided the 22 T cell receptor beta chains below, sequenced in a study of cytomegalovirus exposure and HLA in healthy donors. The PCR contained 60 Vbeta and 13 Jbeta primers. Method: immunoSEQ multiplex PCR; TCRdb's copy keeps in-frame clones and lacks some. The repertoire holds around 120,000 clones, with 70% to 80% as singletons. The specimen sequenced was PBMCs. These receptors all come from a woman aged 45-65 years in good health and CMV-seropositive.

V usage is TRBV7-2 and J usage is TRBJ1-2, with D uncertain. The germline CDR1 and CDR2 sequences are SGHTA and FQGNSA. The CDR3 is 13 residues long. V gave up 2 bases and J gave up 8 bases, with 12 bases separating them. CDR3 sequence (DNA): TGTGCCAGCAGCTTAACCGTGACCGGGGGCTACACCTTC. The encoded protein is CASSLTVTGGYTF.

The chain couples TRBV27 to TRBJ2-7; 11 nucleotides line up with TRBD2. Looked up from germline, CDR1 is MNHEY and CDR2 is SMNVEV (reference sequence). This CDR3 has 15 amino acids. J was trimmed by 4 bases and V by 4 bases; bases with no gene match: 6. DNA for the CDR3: TGTGCCAGCAGTTATACTAGCGGGGGACGATACGAGCAGTACTTC. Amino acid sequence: CASSYTSGGRYEQYF.

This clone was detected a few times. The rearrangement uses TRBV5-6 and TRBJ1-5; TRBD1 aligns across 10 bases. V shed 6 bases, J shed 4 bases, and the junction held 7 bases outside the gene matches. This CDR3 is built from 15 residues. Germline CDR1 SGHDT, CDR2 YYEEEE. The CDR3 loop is CASTRTGGGNQPQHF. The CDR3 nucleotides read TGTGCCAGCACCAGGACAGGGGGTGGGAATCAGCCCCAGCATTTT.

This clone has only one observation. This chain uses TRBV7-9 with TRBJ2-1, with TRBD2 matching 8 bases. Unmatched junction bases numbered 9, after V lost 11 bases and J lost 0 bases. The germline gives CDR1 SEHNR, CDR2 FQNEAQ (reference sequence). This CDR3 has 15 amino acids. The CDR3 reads CAEQLLAGSYNEQFF. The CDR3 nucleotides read TGTGCCGAGCAGCTGCTAGCGGGCTCCTACAATGAGCAGTTCTTC.

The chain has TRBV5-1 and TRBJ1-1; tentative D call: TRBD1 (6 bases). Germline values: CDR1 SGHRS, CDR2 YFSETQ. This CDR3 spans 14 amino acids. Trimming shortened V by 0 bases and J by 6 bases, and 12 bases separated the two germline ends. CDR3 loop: CASSLDAGVPEAFF. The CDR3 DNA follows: TGCGCCAGCAGCTTGGATGCAGGGGTCCCTGAAGCTTTCTTT.

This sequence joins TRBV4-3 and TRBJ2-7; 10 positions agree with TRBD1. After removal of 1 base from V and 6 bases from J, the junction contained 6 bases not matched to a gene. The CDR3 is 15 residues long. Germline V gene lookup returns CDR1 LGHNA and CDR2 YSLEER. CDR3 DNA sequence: TGCGCCAGCAGCCAAGGGGACAGGGGAGCTTTCGAGCAGTACTTC. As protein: CASSQGDRGAFEQYF.

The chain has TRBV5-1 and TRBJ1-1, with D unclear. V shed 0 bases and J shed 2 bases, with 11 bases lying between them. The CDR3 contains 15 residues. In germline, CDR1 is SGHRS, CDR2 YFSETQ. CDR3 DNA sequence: TGCGCCAGCAGCTTGGATCCAGGAACCAACACTGAAGCTTTCTTT. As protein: CASSLDPGTNTEAFF.

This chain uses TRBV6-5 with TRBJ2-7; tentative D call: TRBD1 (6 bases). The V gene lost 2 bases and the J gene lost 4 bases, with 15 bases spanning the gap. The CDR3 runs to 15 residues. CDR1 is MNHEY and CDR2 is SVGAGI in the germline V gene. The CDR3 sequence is CASSYRGGQGYEQYF. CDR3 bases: TGTGCCAGCAGTTACCGAGGGGGTCAAGGGTACGAGCAGTACTTC.

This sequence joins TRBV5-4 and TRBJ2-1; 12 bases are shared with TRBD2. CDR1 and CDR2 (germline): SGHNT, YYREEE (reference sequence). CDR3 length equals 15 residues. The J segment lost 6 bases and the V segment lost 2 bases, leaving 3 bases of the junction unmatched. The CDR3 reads CASSFWTSGVNEQFF. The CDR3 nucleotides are TGTGCCAGCAGCTTTTGGACTAGCGGGGTCAATGAGCAGTTCTTC.

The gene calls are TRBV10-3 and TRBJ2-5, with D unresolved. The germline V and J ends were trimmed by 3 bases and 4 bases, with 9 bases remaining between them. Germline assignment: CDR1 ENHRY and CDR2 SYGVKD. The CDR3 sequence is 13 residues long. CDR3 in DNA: TGTGCCATCAGTGACTTCGAGATAGAGACCCAGTACTTC. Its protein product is CAISDFEIETQYF.

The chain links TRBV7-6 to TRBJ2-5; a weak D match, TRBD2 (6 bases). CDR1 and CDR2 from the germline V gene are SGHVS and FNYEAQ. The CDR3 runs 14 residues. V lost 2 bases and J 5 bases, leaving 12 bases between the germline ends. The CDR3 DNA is TGTGCCAGCAGCTTACTGACTAGTCAGGAGACCCAGTACTTC. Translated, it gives CASSLLTSQETQYF.

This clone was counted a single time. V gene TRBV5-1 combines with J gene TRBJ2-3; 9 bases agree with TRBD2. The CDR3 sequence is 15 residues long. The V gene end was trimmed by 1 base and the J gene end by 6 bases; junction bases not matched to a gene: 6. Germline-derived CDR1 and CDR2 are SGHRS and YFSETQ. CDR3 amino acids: CASSLYGTSWDTQYF. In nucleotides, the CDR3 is TGCGCCAGCAGCTTGTACGGGACTAGCTGGGATACGCAGTATTTT. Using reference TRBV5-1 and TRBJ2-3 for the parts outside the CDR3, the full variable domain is KAGVTQTPRYLIKTRGQQVTLSCSPISGHRSVSWYQQTPGQGLQFLFEYFSETQRNKGNFPGRFSGRQFSNSRSEMNVSTLELGDSALYLCASSLYGTSWDTQYFGPGTRLTVL.

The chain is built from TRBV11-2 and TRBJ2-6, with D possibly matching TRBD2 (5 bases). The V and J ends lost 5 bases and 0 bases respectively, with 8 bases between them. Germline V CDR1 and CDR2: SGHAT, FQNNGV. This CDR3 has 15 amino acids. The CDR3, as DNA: TGTGCCAGCAGCGCAGCGGCCTCTGGGGCCAACGTCCTGACTTTC. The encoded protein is CASSAAASGANVLTF.

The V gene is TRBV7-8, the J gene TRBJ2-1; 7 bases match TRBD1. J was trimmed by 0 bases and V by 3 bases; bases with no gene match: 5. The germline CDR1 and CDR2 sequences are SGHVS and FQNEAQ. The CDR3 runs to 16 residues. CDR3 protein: CASSFGRGSSYNEQFF. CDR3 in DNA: TGTGCCAGCAGCTTCGGCAGGGGGAGCTCCTACAATGAGCAGTTCTTC.

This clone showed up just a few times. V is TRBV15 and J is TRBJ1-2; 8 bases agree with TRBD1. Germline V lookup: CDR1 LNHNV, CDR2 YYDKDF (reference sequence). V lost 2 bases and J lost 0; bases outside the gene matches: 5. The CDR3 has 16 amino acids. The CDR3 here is CATSRPGQGPNYGYTF. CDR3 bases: TGTGCCACCAGCAGACCCGGACAGGGCCCTAACTATGGCTACACCTTC.

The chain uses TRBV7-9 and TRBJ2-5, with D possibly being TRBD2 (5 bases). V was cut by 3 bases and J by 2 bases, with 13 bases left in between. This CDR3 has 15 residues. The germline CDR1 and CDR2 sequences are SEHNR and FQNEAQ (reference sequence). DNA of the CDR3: TGTGCCAGCAGCTTCGGGATAGGCCTACAAGAGACCCAGTACTTC. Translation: CASSFGIGLQETQYF.

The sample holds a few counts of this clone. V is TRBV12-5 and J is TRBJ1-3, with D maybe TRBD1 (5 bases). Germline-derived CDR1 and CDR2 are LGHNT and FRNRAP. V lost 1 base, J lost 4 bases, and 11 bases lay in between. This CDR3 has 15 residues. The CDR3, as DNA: TGTGCTAGTGGTTTGGACAGGTCGGTAGGAAACACCATATATTTT. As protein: CASGLDRSVGNTIYF.

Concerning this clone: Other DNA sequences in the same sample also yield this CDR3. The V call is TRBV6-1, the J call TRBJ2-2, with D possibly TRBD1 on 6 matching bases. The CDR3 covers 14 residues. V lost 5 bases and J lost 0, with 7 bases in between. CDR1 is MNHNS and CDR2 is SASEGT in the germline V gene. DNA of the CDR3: TGTGCCAGCAGTAGGACAGCGAACACCGGGGAGCTGTTTTTT. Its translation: CASSRTANTGELFF.

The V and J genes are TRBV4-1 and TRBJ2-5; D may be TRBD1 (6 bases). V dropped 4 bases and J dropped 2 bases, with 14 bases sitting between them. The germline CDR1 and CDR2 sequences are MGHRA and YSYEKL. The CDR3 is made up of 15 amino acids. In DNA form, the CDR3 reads TGCGCCAGCAGCCGGAACAGGGAATCTCAAGAGACCCAGTACTTC. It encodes CASSRNRESQETQYF.

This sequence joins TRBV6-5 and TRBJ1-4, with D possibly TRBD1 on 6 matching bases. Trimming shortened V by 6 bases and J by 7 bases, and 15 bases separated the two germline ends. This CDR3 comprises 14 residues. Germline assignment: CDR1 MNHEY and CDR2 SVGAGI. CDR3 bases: TGTGCCAGCAGGCCCGGGACAATGGTTGAAAAACTGTTTTTT. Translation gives CASRPGTMVEKLFF.

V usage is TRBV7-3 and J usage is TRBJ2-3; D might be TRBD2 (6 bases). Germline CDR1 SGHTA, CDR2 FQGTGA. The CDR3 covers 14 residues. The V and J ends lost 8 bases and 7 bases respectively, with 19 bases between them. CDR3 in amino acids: CASSSRPGENTQYF. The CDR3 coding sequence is TGTGCCAGCTCGTCCAGGCCGGGGGAGAATACGCAGTATTTT.

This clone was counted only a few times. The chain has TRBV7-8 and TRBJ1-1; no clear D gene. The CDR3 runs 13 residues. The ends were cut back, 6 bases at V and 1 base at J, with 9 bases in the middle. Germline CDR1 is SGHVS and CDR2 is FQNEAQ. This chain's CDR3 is CASRLTANTEAFF. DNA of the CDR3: TGTGCCAGCAGACTCACTGCGAACACTGAAGCTTTCTTT.